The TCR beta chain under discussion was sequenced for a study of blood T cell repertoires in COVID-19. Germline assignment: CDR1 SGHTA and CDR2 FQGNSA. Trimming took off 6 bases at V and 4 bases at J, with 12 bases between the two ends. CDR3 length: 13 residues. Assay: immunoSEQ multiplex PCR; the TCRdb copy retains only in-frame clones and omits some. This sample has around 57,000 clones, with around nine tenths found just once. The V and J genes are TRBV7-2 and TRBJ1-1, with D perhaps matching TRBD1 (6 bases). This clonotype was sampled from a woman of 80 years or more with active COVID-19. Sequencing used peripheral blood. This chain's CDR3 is CASRFTGTTEAFF. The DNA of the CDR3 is TGTGCCAGCAGATTTACAGGGACCACTGAAGCTTTCTTT.